This T cell receptor beta chain came from a study of human T cells and chemical hapten exposure. Study-wide results and limits: No alteration of TCRs above 1 in 1000 frequency was seen with DPC sensitization.

Comments on this clonotype: Its specificity is not known. Since a much larger clone is just one base distant, this may be a read error.

TCRdb analysed the RACE reads with MiXCR anew, one entry per CDR3 protein. The table records some 71,000 distinct CDR3 sequences, roughly 10% of them present only once. The time point: patch test 3, about 24 weeks after DPC sensitization. The treatment denotes: therapeutic diphenylcyclopropenone sensitization with weekly scalp DPC. Germline-derived CDR1 and CDR2 are SNHLY and FYNNEI. The CDR3 runs 13 residues. The specimen was whole blood, collected in connection with sensitization to the hapten diphenylcyclopropenone (DPC). The gene calls are TRBV2 and TRBJ2-7; maybe TRBD1 (6 bases). This clonotype was obtained from a woman aged 45-59 years with alopecia areata. Some clones in this sample may be carry-over from other donors' samples. The chain's CDR3 is CASSTGHSCEQYF. CDR3 in DNA: TGTGCCAGCAGCACGGGACACTCCTGCGAGCAGTACTTC.